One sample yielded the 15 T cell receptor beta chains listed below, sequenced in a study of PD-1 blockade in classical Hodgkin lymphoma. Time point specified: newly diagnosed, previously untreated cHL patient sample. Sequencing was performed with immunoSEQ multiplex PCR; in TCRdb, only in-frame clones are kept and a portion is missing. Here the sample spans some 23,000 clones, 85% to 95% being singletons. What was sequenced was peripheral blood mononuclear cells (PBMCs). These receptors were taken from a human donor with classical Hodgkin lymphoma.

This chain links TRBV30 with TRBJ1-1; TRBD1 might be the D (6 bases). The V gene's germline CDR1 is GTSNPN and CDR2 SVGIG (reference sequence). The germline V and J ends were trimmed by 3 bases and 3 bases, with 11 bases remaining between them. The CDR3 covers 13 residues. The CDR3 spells CAWRNRVDTEAFF. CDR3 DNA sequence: TGTGCCTGGAGAAACAGGGTGGACACTGAAGCTTTCTTT. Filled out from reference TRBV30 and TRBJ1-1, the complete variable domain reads SQTIHQWPATLVQPVGSPLSLECTVEGTSNPNLYWYRQAAGRGLQLLFYSVGIGQISSEVPQNLSASRPQDRQFILSSKKLLLSDSGFYLCAWRNRVDTEAFFGQGTRLTVV.

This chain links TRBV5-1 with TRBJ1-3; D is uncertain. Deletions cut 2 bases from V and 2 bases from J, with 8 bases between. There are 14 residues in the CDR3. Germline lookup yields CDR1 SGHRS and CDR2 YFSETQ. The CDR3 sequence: CASSLRSPGNTIYF. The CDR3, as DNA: TGCGCCAGCAGCTTACGAAGCCCTGGAAACACCATATATTTT.

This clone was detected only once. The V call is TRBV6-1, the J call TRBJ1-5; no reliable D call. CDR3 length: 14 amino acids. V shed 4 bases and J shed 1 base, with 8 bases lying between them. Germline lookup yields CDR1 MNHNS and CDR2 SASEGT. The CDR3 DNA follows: TGTGCCAGCAGTGGGCAGATAAGCAATCAGCCCCAGCATTTT. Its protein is CASSGQISNQPQHF.

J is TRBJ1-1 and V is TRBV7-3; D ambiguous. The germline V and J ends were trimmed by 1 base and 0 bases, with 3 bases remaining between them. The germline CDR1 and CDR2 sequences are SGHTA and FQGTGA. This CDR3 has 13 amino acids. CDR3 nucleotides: TGTGCCAGCAGCTTAAGGATGAACACTGAAGCTTTCTTT. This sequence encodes CASSLRMNTEAFF.

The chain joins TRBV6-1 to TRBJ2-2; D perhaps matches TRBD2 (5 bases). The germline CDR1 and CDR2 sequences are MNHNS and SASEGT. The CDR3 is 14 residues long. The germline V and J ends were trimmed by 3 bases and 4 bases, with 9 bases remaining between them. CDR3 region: CASSEWEPTGELFF. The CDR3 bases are TGTGCCAGCAGTGAGTGGGAGCCCACCGGGGAGCTGTTTTTT.

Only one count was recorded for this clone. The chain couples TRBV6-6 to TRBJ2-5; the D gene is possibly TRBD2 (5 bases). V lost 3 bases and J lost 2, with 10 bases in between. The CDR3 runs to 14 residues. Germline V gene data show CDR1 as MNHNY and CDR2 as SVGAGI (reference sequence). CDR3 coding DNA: TGTGCCAGCAGTTATAGGAGAGGGCAAGAGACCCAGTACTTC. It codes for CASSYRRGQETQYF.

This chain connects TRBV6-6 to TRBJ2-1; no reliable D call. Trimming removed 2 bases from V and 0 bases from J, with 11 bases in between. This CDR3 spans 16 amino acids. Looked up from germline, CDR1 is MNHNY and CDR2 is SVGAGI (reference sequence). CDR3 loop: CASSYARRSSYNEQFF. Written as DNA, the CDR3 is TGTGCCAGCAGTTACGCTCGGCGGAGCTCCTACAATGAGCAGTTCTTC.

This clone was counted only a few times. The CDR3 loop is CASSNRDRGQGNYGYTF. CDR3 DNA sequence: TGTGCCAGCAGCAATCGGGACAGGGGGCAGGGTAACTATGGCTACACCTTC. The rearrangement joins TRBV21-1 to TRBJ1-2; the D call TRBD1 from the table was never checked on the DNA. TRBV21-1 counts as a pseudogene. The CDR3 is made up of 17 amino acids.

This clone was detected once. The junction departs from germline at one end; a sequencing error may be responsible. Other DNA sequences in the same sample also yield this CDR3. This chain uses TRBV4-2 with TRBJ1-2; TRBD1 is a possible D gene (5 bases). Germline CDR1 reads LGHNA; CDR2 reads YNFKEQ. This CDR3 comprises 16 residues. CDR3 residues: CASSQDFGGSVYGYTF. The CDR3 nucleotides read TGTGCCAGCAGCCAAGATTTCGGGGGGTCGGTCTATGGTTACACCTTC.

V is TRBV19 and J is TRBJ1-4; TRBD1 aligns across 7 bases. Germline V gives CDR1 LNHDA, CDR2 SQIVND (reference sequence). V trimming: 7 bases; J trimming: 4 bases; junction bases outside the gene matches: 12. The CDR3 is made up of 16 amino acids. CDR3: CASTHDRQGRNEKLFF. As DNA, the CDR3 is TGTGCCAGTACCCACGATCGACAGGGTCGTAATGAAAAACTGTTTTTT. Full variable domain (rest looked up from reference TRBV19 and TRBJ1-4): DGGITQSPKYLFRKEGQNVTLSCEQNLNHDAMYWYRQDPGQGLRLIYYSQIVNDFQKGDIAEGYSVSREKKESFPLTVTSAQKNPTAFYLCASTHDRQGRNEKLFFGSGTQLSVL.

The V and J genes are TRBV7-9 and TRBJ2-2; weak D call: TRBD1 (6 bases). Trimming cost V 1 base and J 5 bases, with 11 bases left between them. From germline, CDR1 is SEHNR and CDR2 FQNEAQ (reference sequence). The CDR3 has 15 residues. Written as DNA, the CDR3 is TGTGCCAGCAGCTTAGAGGGGACACTTACCGGGGAGCTGTTTTTT. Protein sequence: CASSLEGTLTGELFF.

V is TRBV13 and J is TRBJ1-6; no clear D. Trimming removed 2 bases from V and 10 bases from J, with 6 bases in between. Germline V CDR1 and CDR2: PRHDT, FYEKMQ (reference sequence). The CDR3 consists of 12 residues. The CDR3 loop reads CASSLSGSPLHF. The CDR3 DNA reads TGTGCCAGCAGCTTAAGTGGGTCACCCCTCCACTTT.

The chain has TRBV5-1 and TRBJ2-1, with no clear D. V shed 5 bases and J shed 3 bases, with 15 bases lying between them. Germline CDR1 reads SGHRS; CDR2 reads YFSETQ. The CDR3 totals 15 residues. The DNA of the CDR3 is TGCGCCAGCAGGGAAACTCCGGACGGCTACAATGAGCAGTTCTTC. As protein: CASRETPDGYNEQFF.

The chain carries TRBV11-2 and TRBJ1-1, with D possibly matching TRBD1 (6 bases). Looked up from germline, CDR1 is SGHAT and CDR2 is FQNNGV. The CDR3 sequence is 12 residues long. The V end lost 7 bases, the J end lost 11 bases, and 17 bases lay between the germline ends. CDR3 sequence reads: CASTGRDTGAFF. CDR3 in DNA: TGTGCCAGCACCGGGAGGGACACTGGGGCTTTCTTT.

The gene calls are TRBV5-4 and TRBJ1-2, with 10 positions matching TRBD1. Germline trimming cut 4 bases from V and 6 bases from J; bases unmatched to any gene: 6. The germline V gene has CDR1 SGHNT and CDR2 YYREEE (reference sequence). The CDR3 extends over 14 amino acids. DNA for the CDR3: TGTGCCAGCAGCGCACGACAGGGGGCGCATGGCTACACCTTC. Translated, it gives CASSARQGAHGYTF.